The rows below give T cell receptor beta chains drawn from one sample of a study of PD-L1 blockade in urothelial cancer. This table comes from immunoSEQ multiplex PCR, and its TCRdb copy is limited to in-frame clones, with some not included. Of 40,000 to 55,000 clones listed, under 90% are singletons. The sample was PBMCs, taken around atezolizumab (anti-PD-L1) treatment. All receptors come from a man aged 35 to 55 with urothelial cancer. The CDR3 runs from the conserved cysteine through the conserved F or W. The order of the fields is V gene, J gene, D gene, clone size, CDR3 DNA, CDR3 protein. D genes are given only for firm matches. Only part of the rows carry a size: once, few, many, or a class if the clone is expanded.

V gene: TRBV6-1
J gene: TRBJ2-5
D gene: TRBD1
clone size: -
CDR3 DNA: TGTGCCAGCAGTGACCAGGGGGCGTGGGAGACCCAGTACTTC
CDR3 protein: CASSDQGAWETQYF

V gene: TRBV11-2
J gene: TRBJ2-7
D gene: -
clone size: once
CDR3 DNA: TGTGCCAGCAGCTTAGGGGCAGGCCGATACGAGCAGTACTTC
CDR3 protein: CASSLGAGRYEQYF

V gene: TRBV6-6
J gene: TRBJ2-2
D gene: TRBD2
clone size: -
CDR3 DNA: TGTGCCAGCAGGGGAGGGACGGTGAATACCGGGGAGCTGTTTTTT
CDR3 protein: CASRGGTVNTGELFF

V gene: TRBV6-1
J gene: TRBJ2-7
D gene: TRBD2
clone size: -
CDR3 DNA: TGTGCCAGCAGAGCCGGGACTAGCGGGACATACGAGCAGTACTTC
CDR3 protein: CASRAGTSGTYEQYF

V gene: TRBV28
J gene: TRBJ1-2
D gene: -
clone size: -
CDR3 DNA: TGTGCCAGCAGTTTAAGGGGGGGGAAGTATGGCTACACCTTC
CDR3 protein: CASSLRGGKYGYTF

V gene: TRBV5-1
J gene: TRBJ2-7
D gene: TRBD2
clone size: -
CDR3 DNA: TGCGCCAGCACAACTAGCGGGAGGGCCTCCTACGAGCAGTACTTC
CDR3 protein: CASTTSGRASYEQYF

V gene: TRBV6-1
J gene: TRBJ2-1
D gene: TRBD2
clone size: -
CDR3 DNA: TGTGCCAGCAGTGAGGGAGAAGCGGGAGAAAAGGCTAGGTACAATGAGCAGTTCTTC
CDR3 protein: CASSEGEAGEKARYNEQFF

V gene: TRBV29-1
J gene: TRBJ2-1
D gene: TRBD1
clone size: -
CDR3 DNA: TGCAGCGTCGCCCGGGACAGGGGAAGGGATGAGCAGTTCTTC
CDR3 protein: CSVARDRGRDEQFF

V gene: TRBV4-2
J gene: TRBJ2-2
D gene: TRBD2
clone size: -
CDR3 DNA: TGTGCCAGCAGCCAAGAGAGGAATAGCGGGAGGGCGAACACCGGGGAGCTGTTTTTT
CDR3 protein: CASSQERNSGRANTGELFF

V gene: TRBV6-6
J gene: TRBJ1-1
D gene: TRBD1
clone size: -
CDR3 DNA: TGTGCCAGCAGAAGCCTGACAGGGACGGGCACTGAAGCTTTCTTT
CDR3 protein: CASRSLTGTGTEAFF

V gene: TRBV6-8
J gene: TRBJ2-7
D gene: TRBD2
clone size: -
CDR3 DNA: TGTGCCAGCAGTACTCGGGGGGACGGTCCCTACGAGCAGTACTTC
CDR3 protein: CASSTRGDGPYEQYF

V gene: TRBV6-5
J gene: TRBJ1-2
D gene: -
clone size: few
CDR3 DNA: TGTGCCAGCAGCAACAGCTACTATGGCTACACCTTC
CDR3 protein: CASSNSYYGYTF

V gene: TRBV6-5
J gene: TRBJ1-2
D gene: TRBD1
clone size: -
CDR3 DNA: TGTGCCAGCAGTTACTCGACCAGGGGGCTTTATGGCTACACCTTC
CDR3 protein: CASSYSTRGLYGYTF

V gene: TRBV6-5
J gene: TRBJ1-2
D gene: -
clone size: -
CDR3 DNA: TGTGCCAGCACTGCCAAACAGGAACTCTATGGCTACACCTTC
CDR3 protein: CASTAKQELYGYTF

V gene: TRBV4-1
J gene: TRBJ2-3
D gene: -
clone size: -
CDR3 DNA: TGCGCCAGCAGCCAAGGAAGAAGCGAAACAGATACGCAGTATTTT
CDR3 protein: CASSQGRSETDTQYF

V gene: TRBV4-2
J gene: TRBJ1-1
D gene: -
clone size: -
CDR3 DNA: TGTGCCAGCAGCCTAGGGAGGGCGAACACTGAAGCTTTCTTT
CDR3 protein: CASSLGRANTEAFF

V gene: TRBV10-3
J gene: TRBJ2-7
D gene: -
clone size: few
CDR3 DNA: TGTGCCATCAGTGAGGCGGGTCGGACCGCTTACGAGCAGTACTTC
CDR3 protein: CAISEAGRTAYEQYF

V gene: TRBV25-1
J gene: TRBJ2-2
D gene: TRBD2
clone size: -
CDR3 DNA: TGTGCCAGCTCGACTAGCGGGACTACGGGGGAGCTGTTTTTT
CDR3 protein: CASSTSGTTGELFF

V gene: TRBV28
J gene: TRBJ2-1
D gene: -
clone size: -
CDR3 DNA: TGTGCCAGCATCCGTGGGGGAGGCAATGAGCAGTTCTTC
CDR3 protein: CASIRGGGNEQFF

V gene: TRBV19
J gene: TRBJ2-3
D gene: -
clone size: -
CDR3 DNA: TGTGCCAGTAGCCCAGGGGGGCCAGATACGCAGTATTTT
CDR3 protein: CASSPGGPDTQYF

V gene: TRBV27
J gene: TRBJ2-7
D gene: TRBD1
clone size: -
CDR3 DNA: TGTGCCAGCAGCGACAGGGCCTACGAGCAGTACTTC
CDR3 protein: CASSDRAYEQYF

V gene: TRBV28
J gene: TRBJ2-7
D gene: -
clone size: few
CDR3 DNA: TGTGCCAGCAGGGGAGGTCTCGACATGACCTACGAGCAGTACTTC
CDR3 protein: CASRGGLDMTYEQYF

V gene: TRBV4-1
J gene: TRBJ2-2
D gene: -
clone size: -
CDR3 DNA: TGCGCCTCCGGTCCGATGAACACCGGGGAGCTGTTTTTT
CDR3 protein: CASGPMNTGELFF

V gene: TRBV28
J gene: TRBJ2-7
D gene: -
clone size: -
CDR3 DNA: TGTGCCAGCAGTTTAACGGGGTCCTACGAGCAGTACTTC
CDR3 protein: CASSLTGSYEQYF

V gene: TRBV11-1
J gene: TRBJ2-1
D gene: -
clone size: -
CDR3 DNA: TGTGCCAGCAGCTCTCGGGGGAGCTCCTACAATGAGCAGTTCTTC
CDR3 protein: CASSSRGSSYNEQFF

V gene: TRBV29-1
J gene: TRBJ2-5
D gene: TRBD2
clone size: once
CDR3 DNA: TGCAGCGTCCCCTGGGAGGGGCCCCAAGAGACCCAGTACTTC
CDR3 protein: CSVPWEGPQETQYF

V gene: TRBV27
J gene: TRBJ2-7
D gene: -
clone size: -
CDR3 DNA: TGTGCCAGCTGGGAAGCAGGGTCCACCTACGAGCAGTACTTC
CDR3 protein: CASWEAGSTYEQYF

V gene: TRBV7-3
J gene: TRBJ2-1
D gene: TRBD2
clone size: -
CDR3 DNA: TGTGCCAGCAGCCGACTAGCGGTAGGGTACAATGAGCAGTTCTTC
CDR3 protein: CASSRLAVGYNEQFF

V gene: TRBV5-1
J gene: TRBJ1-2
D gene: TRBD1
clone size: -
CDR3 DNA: TGCGCCAGCAGCTTACAGGGGGCTCATGGCTACACCTTC
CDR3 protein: CASSLQGAHGYTF

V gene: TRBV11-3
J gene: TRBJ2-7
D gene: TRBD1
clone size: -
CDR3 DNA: TGTGCCAGCAGCCCCGAAGGGCAGGGGGCTCTCTACGAGCAGTACTTC
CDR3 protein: CASSPEGQGALYEQYF

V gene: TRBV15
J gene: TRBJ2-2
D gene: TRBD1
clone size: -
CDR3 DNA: TGTGCCACCAGCAGAGGGACAGGGACCCCGACCGGGGAGCTGTTTTTT
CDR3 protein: CATSRGTGTPTGELFF

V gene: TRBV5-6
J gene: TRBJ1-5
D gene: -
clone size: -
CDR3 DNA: TGTGCCAGCAGCTTGTGGAGTAGCAATCAGCCCCAGCATTTT
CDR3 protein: CASSLWSSNQPQHF

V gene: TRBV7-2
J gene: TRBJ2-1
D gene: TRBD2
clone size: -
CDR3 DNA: TGTGCCAGCAGCTTTAGCGGGAGTGTCAATGAGCAGTTCTTC
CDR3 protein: CASSFSGSVNEQFF

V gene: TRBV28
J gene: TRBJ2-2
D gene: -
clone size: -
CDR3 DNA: TGTGCCAGCAGTTTATCACAACAGAACACCGGGGAGCTGTTTTTT
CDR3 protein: CASSLSQQNTGELFF

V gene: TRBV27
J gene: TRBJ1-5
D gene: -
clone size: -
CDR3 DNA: TGTGCCAGCAGTTTACAGGGAGGACCCCAGCATTTT
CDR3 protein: CASSLQGGPQHF

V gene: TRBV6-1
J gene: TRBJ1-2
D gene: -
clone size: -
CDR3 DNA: TGTGCCAGCACCCAACGACGGGAAGGGTATGGCTACACCTTC
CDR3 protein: CASTQRREGYGYTF

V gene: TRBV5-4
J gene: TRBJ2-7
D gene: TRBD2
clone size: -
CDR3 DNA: TGTGCCAGCAGCTTAGCGGGAGTAGGAGGCGAGCAGTACTTC
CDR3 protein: CASSLAGVGGEQYF

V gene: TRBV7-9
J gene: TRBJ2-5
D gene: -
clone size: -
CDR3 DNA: TGTGCCAGCAGCTTAGGCGGGTACCAAGAGACCCAGTACTTC
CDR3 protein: CASSLGGYQETQYF

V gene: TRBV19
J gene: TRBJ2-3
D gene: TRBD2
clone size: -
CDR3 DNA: TGTGCCAGTAATGGACTAGCGGGGGGCACAGATACGCAGTATTTT
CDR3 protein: CASNGLAGGTDTQYF

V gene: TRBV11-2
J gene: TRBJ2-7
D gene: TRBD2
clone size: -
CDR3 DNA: TGTGCCAGCAGTCGGACTAGCGGGCGCACCTACGAGCAGTACTTC
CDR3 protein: CASSRTSGRTYEQYF

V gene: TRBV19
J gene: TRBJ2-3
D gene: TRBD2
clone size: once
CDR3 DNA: TGTGCCAGTAGTAAGGGAGGGAGAGGGGATACGCAGTATTTT
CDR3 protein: CASSKGGRGDTQYF

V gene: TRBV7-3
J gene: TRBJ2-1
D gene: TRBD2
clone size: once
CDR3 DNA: TGTGCCAGCAGCGCGACCGGGACTAGCGGGGGCGAGCAGTTCTTC
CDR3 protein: CASSATGTSGGEQFF

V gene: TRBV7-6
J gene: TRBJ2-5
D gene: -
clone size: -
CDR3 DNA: TGTGCCAGCAGCCCGGCGGGGGCCCCAGAGACCCAGTACTTC
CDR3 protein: CASSPAGAPETQYF

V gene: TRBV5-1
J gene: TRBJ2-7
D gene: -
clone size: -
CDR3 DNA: TGCGCCAGCAGCCCGTATACGGTCCCCTACGAGCAGTACTTC
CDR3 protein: CASSPYTVPYEQYF

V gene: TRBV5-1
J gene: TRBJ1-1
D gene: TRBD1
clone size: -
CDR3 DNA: TGCGCCAGCAGCTCTCGACAGGGGGGGGCTAACACTGAAGCTTTCTTT
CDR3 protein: CASSSRQGGANTEAFF

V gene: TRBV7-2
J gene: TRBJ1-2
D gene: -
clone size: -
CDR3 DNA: TGTGCCAGCAGCCCAGGGTGGCAGAACTATGGCTACACCTTC
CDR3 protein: CASSPGWQNYGYTF

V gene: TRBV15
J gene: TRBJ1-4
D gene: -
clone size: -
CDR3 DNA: TGTGCCACCAGCGGCCTCTCGGGGGGAAATGAAAAACTGTTTTTT
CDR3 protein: CATSGLSGGNEKLFF

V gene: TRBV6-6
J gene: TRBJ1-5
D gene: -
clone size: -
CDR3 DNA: TGTGCCAGCAGTTACTCGACAGTAGGTAGCAATCAGCCCCAGCATTTT
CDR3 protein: CASSYSTVGSNQPQHF

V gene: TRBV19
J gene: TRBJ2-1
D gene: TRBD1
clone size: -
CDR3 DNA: TGTGCCAGTAGTGCAAAACGGACAGGGGTTAATGAGCAGTTCTTC
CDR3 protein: CASSAKRTGVNEQFF

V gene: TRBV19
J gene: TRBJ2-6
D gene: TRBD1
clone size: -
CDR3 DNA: TGTGCCAGTACCCGCGAGCCCGGGACAGGCGCTGGGGCCAACGTCCTGACTTTC
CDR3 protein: CASTREPGTGAGANVLTF